Listed here is a single TCR beta chain. Its antigen is still unknown. The data stem from a study of naive and memory T cell subsets. General study results and limits: This RNA-based method may be sensitive to activation-related transcript changes.

The library had UMIs added by 3' ligation of an oligonucleotide to TCR cDNA. Whole-blood samples were approximately 2.6 ml of peripheral blood from healthy adult volunteers. Cells were not sorted; total RNA input targeted about 1 to 1,100 ng. Ligated cDNA underwent four rounds of PCR with nested alpha and beta constant region primers and SP2. MiXCR, applied by TCRdb to the 5' RACE reads, yields one record per CDR3 protein. This sample carries about 62,000 distinct CDR3 sequences, under 10% of them seen once, and the ten largest clones take about a fifth. The CDR3 sequence is 12 residues long. Trimming removed 3 bases at V and 8 bases at J, with 8 bases between.

The V call is TRBV12-3 or TRBV12-4, the J call TRBJ2-1; unclear D gene. The clonotype comes from a female donor in good health. The DNA for the CDR3 is TGTGCCAGCAGTTTGATGTCGGATGAGCAGTTCTTC. It is translated as CASSLMSDEQFF.